These 25 T cell receptor beta chains share one sample of origin, sequenced in a study of T cell responses to AZD1222 COVID-19 vaccine. Sequencing used immunoSEQ multiplex PCR; TCRdb keeps in-frame clones, though not all of them. Here the sample spans about 120,000 clones, 70% to 90% being singletons. The source material was peripheral blood, sampled on day 0 of AZD1222 vaccination. The source is an adult in good health.

The chain combines TRBV19 with TRBJ1-5, with a weak D call TRBD1 (6 bases). Germline values: CDR1 LNHDA, CDR2 SQIVND (reference sequence). V gave up 6 bases and J gave up 10 bases, with 25 bases separating them. The CDR3 is made up of 16 amino acids. The CDR3 protein is CASRRTVDGEQQPQHF. CDR3 sequence (DNA): TGTGCCAGTAGAAGGACAGTTGACGGAGAACAGCAACCCCAGCATTTT.

The table lists this clone with a count of one. This sequence may be a read error, since a much larger clone differs from it by one base. Different DNA sequences within this sample yield the same CDR3. The chain carries TRBV7-3 and TRBJ1-1, with a possible D match to TRBD1 (6 bases). V was clipped by 3 bases and J by 3 bases, with 8 bases between them. CDR3 length equals 13 residues. Germline V gene lookup returns CDR1 SGHTA and CDR2 FQGTGA. The DNA for the CDR3 is TGTGCCAGCAGCTTGTACAGGGACACTGAAGCTTTCTTT. Translation gives CASSLYRDTEAFF.

The chain has TRBV15 and TRBJ1-4; D is possibly TRBD1 (6 bases). Germline loops: CDR1 LNHNV, CDR2 YYDKDF (reference sequence). The CDR3 runs 16 residues. The V end was cut by 0 bases, the J end by 6 bases, with 14 bases between. The chain's CDR3 is CATSRDVGGGYEKLFF. CDR3 nucleotide sequence: TGTGCCACCAGCAGAGATGTGGGGGGCGGCTATGAAAAACTGTTTTTT.

The chain combines TRBV27 with TRBJ1-4; TRBD1 matches 7 bases. Germline trimming cut 2 bases from V and 8 bases from J; bases unmatched to any gene: 2. Germline V gene sequence: CDR1 MNHEY, CDR2 SMNVEV (reference sequence). The CDR3 is 13 amino acids. The chain's CDR3 is CASSLKGGEKLFF. Written as DNA, the CDR3 is TGTGCCAGCAGTTTAAAAGGGGGCGAAAAACTGTTTTTT.

The chain employs TRBV7-6 and TRBJ1-5; D perhaps matches TRBD1 (6 bases). Germline V gene lookup returns CDR1 SGHVS and CDR2 FNYEAQ. This CDR3 comprises 16 residues. V was cut by 1 base and J by 4 bases, with 14 bases left in between. CDR3 protein: CASSLGLGATNQPQHF. DNA for the CDR3: TGTGCCAGCAGCTTAGGTTTGGGGGCTACGAATCAGCCCCAGCATTTT.

This clone is labeled medium-sized (0.01 to 0.1%). The DNA for the CDR3 is TGTGCCAGCTCAGGACAGGGGGCTTCACCCCTCCACTTT. Its protein product is CASSGQGASPLHF. V is TRBV18 and J is TRBJ1-6; 11 positions match TRBD1. The germline CDR1 and CDR2 sequences are KGHSH and LQKENI. V shed 5 bases and J 9 bases; nucleotides not matched to a gene: 0. This CDR3 has 13 amino acids.

The chain employs TRBV7-9 and TRBJ1-5; D is undetermined. Per germline, CDR1 SEHNR and CDR2 FQNEAQ (reference sequence). The V gene lost 1 base and the J gene lost 6 bases, with 4 bases spanning the gap. The CDR3 sequence is 12 residues long. CDR3 amino acids: CASSLGGQPQHF. For the CDR3, the DNA is TGTGCCAGCAGCTTAGGAGGTCAGCCCCAGCATTTT.

V usage is TRBV6-5 and J usage is TRBJ2-5, with a weak D call TRBD1 (6 bases). Germline V gene lookup returns CDR1 MNHEY and CDR2 SVGAGI. Between the trimmed V and J ends, which lost 5 bases and 2 bases, there was a span of 12 bases. The CDR3 has 14 residues. In nucleotides, the CDR3 is TGTGCCAGCAGTAGTTGGACAGATCAAGAGACCCAGTACTTC. It codes for CASSSWTDQETQYF.

This chain joins TRBV5-8 and TRBJ1-1; weak D call: TRBD1 (6 bases). Germline V gene lookup returns CDR1 SGHTS and CDR2 YDEGEE. The CDR3 extends over 14 amino acids. V lost 2 bases and J 4 bases, leaving 12 bases between the germline ends. CDR3 region: CASSLTTGSTEAFF. CDR3 bases: TGTGCCAGCAGCTTAACGACAGGTTCCACTGAAGCTTTCTTT.

The chain couples TRBV5-1 to TRBJ2-1; perhaps D is TRBD1 or TRBD2 (5 bases each). This CDR3 contains 12 residues. CDR1 and CDR2 from the germline V gene are SGHRS and YFSETQ. V was clipped by 6 bases and J by 10 bases, with 14 bases between them. As DNA, the CDR3 is TGCGCCAGCACCAGGGACCTGGGCGAGCAGTTCTTC. It specifies CASTRDLGEQFF.

A few counts support this clone. The genes are TRBV5-1 and TRBJ1-2; D might be TRBD1 (5 bases). The CDR3 loop spans 13 amino acids. Per the germline V gene, CDR1 is SGHRS and CDR2 is YFSETQ. With 3 bases removed from V and 5 bases from J, the gap between germline ends came to 11 bases. The CDR3 coding sequence is TGCGCCAGCAGCTCTGGACACAGATATGGCTACACCTTC. Its protein is CASSSGHRYGYTF.

The rearrangement joins TRBV5-1 to TRBJ1-4; 11 nucleotides agree with TRBD1. The CDR3 extends over 17 amino acids. Trimming removed 4 bases from V and 3 bases from J; junction bases left unmatched: 8. Germline V CDR1 and CDR2: SGHRS, YFSETQ. CDR3 DNA: TGCGCCAGCAGCCCAGGCGGGACAGGGGGTTCTAATGAAAAACTGTTTTTT. Residues: CASSPGGTGGSNEKLFF.

This clone showed up just once. The chain combines TRBV6-5 with TRBJ1-3; D might be TRBD1 (6 bases). The V end was cut by 7 bases, the J end by 2 bases, with 15 bases between. Germline V gene sequence: CDR1 MNHEY, CDR2 SVGAGI. The CDR3 contains 15 residues. The CDR3 protein is CASIFGRGTGNTIYF. CDR3 nucleotides: TGTGCCAGCATCTTCGGGAGGGGGACTGGAAACACCATATATTTT.

This rearrangement joins TRBV28 to TRBJ1-4, with 7 bases aligning to TRBD1. CDR3 length: 16 residues. Germline V gene data show CDR1 as MDHEN and CDR2 as SYDVKM. V gave up 6 bases and J gave up 7 bases; unmatched junction bases: 14. The CDR3 coding sequence is TGTGCCAGCAGCACAGTACAGGGGAGTAGGATTGAAAAACTGTTTTTT. Translation gives CASSTVQGSRIEKLFF.

The chain links TRBV7-9 to TRBJ1-4; weak D call: TRBD1 (5 bases). Between the trimmed V and J ends, which lost 8 bases and 1 base, there was a span of 11 bases. The CDR3 has 14 amino acids. Germline V gives CDR1 SEHNR, CDR2 FQNEAQ (reference sequence). CDR3 region: CASPTGGTNEKLFF. In nucleotides, the CDR3 is TGTGCCAGCCCGACGGGGGGAACTAATGAAAAACTGTTTTTT.

The rearrangement links TRBV5-1 to TRBJ2-3; D tentatively reads TRBD1 or TRBD2 (6 bases each). This CDR3 has 17 amino acids. CDR1 is SGHRS, CDR2 YFSETQ, per germline. V was pared by 1 base and J by 0 bases, with 15 bases between. The CDR3 DNA follows: TGCGCCAGCAGCTTGTCCCCGGGGGCCCGTAGCACAGATACGCAGTATTTT. Its protein product is CASSLSPGARSTDTQYF.

This clone was observed at least ten times. The J gene is TRBJ1-1, the V gene TRBV3-1 (or the pseudogene TRBV3-2); D ambiguous. The CDR3 extends over 13 amino acids. Germline V gene sequence: CDR1 LGHDT, CDR2 YNNKEL (reference sequence). V dropped 4 bases and J dropped 7 bases, with 13 bases sitting between them. Written as DNA, the CDR3 is TGTGCCAGCAGCCCAGATTGGCAGTTTGAAGCTTTCTTT. Translated, it gives CASSPDWQFEAFF.

V is TRBV24-1 and J is TRBJ2-1, with 16 nucleotides matching TRBD2. Germline V lookup: CDR1 KGHDR, CDR2 SFDVKD. J was trimmed by 4 bases and V by 10 bases; bases with no gene match: 3. The CDR3 runs 15 residues. This CDR3 is CATGGLAGGYNEQFF. For the CDR3, the DNA is TGTGCCACGGGGGGACTAGCGGGAGGGTACAATGAGCAGTTCTTC.

The chain recombines TRBV11-2 with TRBJ1-3; D is unclear. Trimming took off 4 bases at V and 3 bases at J, with 10 bases between the two ends. Germline lookup yields CDR1 SGHAT and CDR2 FQNNGV. The CDR3 has 14 residues. The CDR3 coding sequence is TGTGCCAGCAGCTCCCAGGTCTTTGGAAACACCATATATTTT. It specifies CASSSQVFGNTIYF.

V and J are TRBV11-2 and TRBJ2-2, with 15 bases lining up with TRBD2. This CDR3 spans 16 amino acids. Germline CDR1 is SGHAT and CDR2 is FQNNGV. The V segment lost 5 bases and the J segment 7 bases; nucleotides outside the gene matches: 5. CDR3 sequence: CASSRGLAGGVGELFF. The CDR3 DNA reads TGTGCCAGCAGCCGGGGACTAGCGGGGGGAGTCGGGGAGCTGTTTTTT. The full variable domain, with the rest looked up from reference TRBV11-2 and TRBJ2-2, is EAGVAQSPRYKIIEKRQSVAFWCNPISGHATLYWYQQILGQGPKLLIQFQNNGVVDDSQLPKDRFSAERLKGVDSTLKIQPAKLEDSAVYLCASSRGLAGGVGELFFGEGSRLTVL.

The V and J genes are TRBV6-5 and TRBJ2-7; no definite D call. Trimming removed 4 bases at V and 0 bases at J, with 7 bases between. The CDR3 spans 13 residues. CDR1 is MNHEY and CDR2 is SVGAGI in the germline V gene. The CDR3 reads CASSSMSSYEQYF. The CDR3 nucleotides are TGTGCCAGCAGTTCTATGTCCTCCTACGAGCAGTACTTC.

V is TRBV6-4 and J is TRBJ1-5; no definite D call. The CDR3 runs to 14 residues. The V end was cut by 4 bases, the J end by 0 bases, with 7 bases between. Per the germline V gene, CDR1 is MRHNA and CDR2 is SNTAGT. CDR3 nucleotides: TGTGCCAGCAGTGCAGAGCTTAGCAATCAGCCCCAGCATTTT. It specifies CASSAELSNQPQHF.

The chain employs TRBV10-1 and TRBJ1-1; D not certain. Trimming took off 3 bases at V and 1 base at J, with 12 bases between the two ends. Germline V gene sequence: CDR1 WNHNN, CDR2 SYGVQD (reference sequence). There are 15 residues in the CDR3. The CDR3 region has the DNA TGCGCCAGCAGTGAATTTAGCAGACCGAACACTGAAGCTTTCTTT. Protein product: CASSEFSRPNTEAFF.

The table lists this clone with a count of one. This chain uses TRBV5-1 with TRBJ1-3, with 8 bases aligning to TRBD1. This CDR3 is 16 amino acids long. In germline, CDR1 is SGHRS, CDR2 YFSETQ. The ends lost 4 bases at V and 0 bases at J; junction bases unmatched: 6. For the CDR3, the DNA is TGCGCCAGCAGCGCGGGACAGGCCAGCTCTGGAAACACCATATATTTT. Amino acid sequence: CASSAGQASSGNTIYF.

This clone was recorded at least ten times. The same CDR3 also results from other DNA sequences found in this sample. The CDR3, as DNA: TGCGCCAGCAGCTTGGTTGGGTACGAGCAGTACTTC. It codes for CASSLVGYEQYF. The chain links TRBV5-1 to TRBJ2-7; no clear D. The CDR3 is made up of 12 amino acids. Trimming stripped 0 bases from V and 4 bases from J, with 5 bases between. The germline CDR1 and CDR2 sequences are SGHRS and YFSETQ. Full variable domain (remainder filled in from reference TRBV5-1 and TRBJ2-7): KAGVTQTPRYLIKTRGQQVTLSCSPISGHRSVSWYQQTPGQGLQFLFEYFSETQRNKGNFPGRFSGRQFSNSRSEMNVSTLELGDSALYLCASSLVGYEQYFGPGTRLTVT.